The clone carrying this T cell receptor (beta chain) has a handful of counts. An end of the junction differs from the germline gene, which may be a read error. This entry comes from a study of blood T cells in healthy people across ages. This CDR3 contains 11 residues. Through a sample-barcoded 5' primer and a J-beta primer mix, a second PCR was run for about 6 to 11 cycles. TCRdb fed the 5' RACE reads into MiXCR, producing one record per CDR3 protein. The table lists around 1,800,000 distinct CDR3 sequences, 39% of them singletons. This receptor was identified in a human donor in good health. This chain links TRBV12-3 or TRBV12-4 with TRBJ2-1; no definite D call. The material sequenced was blood. The CDR3: CANSEYREQFF. CDR3 nucleotide sequence: TGTGCCAACAGTGAGTATCGTGAGCAGTTCTTC.